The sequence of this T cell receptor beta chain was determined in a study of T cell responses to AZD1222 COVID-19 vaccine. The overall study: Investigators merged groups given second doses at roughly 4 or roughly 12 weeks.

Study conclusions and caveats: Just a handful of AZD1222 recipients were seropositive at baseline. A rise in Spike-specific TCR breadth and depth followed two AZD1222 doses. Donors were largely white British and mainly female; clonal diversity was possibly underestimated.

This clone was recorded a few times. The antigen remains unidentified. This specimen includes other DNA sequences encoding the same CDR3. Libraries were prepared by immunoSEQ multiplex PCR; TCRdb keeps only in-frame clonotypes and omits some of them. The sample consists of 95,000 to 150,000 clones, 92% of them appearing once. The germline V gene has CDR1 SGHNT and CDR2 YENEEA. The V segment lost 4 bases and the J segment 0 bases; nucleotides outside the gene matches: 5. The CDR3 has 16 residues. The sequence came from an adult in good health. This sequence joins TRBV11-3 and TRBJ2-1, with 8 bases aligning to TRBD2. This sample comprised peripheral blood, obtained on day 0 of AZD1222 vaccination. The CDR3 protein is CASSSRLAGSYNEQFF. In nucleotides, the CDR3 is TGTGCCAGCAGCTCCCGGCTAGCGGGCTCCTACAATGAGCAGTTCTTC.